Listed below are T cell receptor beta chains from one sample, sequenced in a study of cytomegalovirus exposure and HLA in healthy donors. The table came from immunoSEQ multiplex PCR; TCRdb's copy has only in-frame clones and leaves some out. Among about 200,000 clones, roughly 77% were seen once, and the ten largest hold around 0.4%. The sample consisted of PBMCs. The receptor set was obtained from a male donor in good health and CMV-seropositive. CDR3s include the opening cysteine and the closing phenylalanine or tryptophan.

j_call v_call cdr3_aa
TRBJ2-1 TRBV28 CASSYLAGVLDEQFF
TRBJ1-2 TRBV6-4 CASSDSRGRFATF
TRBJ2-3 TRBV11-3 CASSLGTGGSSTDTQYF
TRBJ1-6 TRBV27 CASSFEYHSSYNSPLHF
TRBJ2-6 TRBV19 CASSIEGQGNSGANVLTF
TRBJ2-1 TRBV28 CASTVPGLATESGEQFF
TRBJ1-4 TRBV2 CASFRQGTTNEKLFF
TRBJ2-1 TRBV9 CASSAQPALGANEQFF
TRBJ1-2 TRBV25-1 CASSTTGGSYTF
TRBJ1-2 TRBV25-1 CASSEVRGGGIGYTF
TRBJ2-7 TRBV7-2 CASSIGVGQPVFGEQYF
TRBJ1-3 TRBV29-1 CSVMTRGNTIYF
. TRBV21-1 CASSNRVNEQYF
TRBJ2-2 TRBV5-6 CASSLGFGGELFF
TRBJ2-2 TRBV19 CASSPWLAGDRGELFF
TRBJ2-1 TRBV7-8 CASSLGAHNEQFF
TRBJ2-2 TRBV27 CASSWTTHTGELFF
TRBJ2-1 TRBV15 CATSTEGHFEQFF
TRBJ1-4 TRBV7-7 CASSRTGDGEKLFF
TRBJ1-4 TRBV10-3 CAIRDSINEKLFF
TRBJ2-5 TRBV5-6 CASSRDRVQETQYF
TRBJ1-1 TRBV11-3 CASSQGARTKNTEAFF
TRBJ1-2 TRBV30 CAWSVQGGGYGYTF
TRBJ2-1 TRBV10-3 CAISQDGAGSGIPQEFF
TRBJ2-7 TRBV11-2 CASSLDLAGSFYEQYF
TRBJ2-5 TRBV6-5 CASSYSSSRGETQYF
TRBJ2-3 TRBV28 CASSYLTGTSEADTQYF
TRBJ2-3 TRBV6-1 CASSEREGPDTQYF
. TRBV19 CASSPPGGPYEQYF
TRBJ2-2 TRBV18 CASSPPTGYHTGELFF
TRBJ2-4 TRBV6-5 CASSYSTEVAKNIQYF
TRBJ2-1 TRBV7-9 CASSSLAVNEQFF
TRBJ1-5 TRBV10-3 CAISGQSRQPQHF
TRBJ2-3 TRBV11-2 CASSYAVPGLAGEDTQYF
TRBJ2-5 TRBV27 CASSLSQRGQETQYF